This TCR beta chain was recorded in a study of blood T cell repertoires in COVID-19. Study-wide background: COVID-19 samples from acute and convalescent phases originated in the United States, Italy and Spain.

The ends were cut back, 6 bases at V and 2 bases at J, with 13 bases in the middle. Germline CDR1 ENHRY, CDR2 SYGVKD. The CDR3 is 14 residues long. Recovered Cohort 3 donors showed two negative PCRs, clearance, or symptom resolution. This table comes from immunoSEQ multiplex PCR, and its TCRdb copy is limited to in-frame clones, with some not included. This sample has roughly 330,000 clones; roughly 86% occur once, and the top ten carry 5.3%. The sequence derives from a young woman who had recovered from COVID-19. The sample was PBMCs or T cells enriched from blood (not recorded which). The V and J genes are TRBV10-3 and TRBJ1-1, with a weak D call TRBD1 (5 bases). The CDR3 DNA sequence: TGTGCCATCAGCGCAGGGTTATTTAACACTGAAGCTTTCTTT. Protein: CAISAGLFNTEAFF.